This T cell receptor (beta chain) came from a study of cytomegalovirus exposure and HLA in healthy donors. As to this clone: What it binds is not known.

Healthy bone marrow donors made up the donor group. Researchers ran the PCR with 60 Vbeta and 13 Jbeta primers. The method was immunoSEQ multiplex PCR; TCRdb's version includes in-frame clones alone and lacks a portion of them. Of roughly 120,000 clones in the sample, about 81% were seen once. Study-level results: For most TCR sequences rarity was the rule, although some public TCRs occurred in many donors. In a later analysis, the majority of CMV-associated beta chains seemingly showed HLA restriction. Immune exposure information available was restricted to CMV serostatus.

The source of this sequence is a woman aged 25-40 years in good health and CMV-seronegative. The sequenced material came from PBMCs.

The DNA of the CDR3 is TGTGCCAGCAGCTCTTGGACAGGGGTTGGGCAGCCCCAGCATTTT. Protein sequence: CASSSWTGVGQPQHF. The V call is TRBV5-5, the J call TRBJ1-5; 9 bases agree with TRBD1. The germline gives CDR1 SGHKS, CDR2 YYEKEE (reference sequence). V lost 3 bases and J lost 7; bases outside the gene matches: 8. The CDR3 loop spans 15 amino acids. The entire variable domain, with the rest obtained from reference TRBV5-5 and TRBJ1-5, is as follows: DAGVTQSPTHLIKTRGQQVTLRCSPISGHKSVSWYQQVLGQGPQFIFQYYEKEERGRGNFPDRFSARQFPNYSSELNVNALLLGDSALYLCASSSWTGVGQPQHFGDGTRLSIL.